This TCR beta chain was retrieved from a study of T-cell reconstitution after alpha-beta-depleted transplantation in children. For this clonotype: Its antigen is still unknown.

Whole-study findings and limits: As was reported, about two months after transplant, alpha-beta T cells came from several hundred expanded graft clones. Certain patients had high TCRbeta diversity at day 60, and it came from recipient T cells and thymic progenitors that survived. Counts and diversity of T cells one year after transplant came mostly from newly produced T cells.

TCRbeta library preparation incorporated unique molecular identifiers. One entry per CDR3 protein results from TCRdb running MiXCR on the PCR reads. The sample records fewer than 550,000 distinct CDR3 sequences, about 10% being singletons. The sequence came from a female patient aged 2-15 years who had a stem cell transplant for aplastic anemia, so the T cells may come from the graft donor. The material was PBMCs, mostly from graft donor cells, obtained 180 days after TCRalphabeta/CD19-depleted stem cell transplant.

The CDR3, as DNA: TGTGCCAACGGGGACCGAACCTACGAGCAGTACTTC. Protein product: CANGDRTYEQYF. V gene TRBV10-3 combines with J gene TRBJ2-7; either TRBD1 or TRBD2 may supply D (5 bases each). V was pared by 10 bases and J by 2 bases, with 12 bases between. Germline V gene sequence: CDR1 ENHRY, CDR2 SYGVKD. The CDR3 totals 12 residues.